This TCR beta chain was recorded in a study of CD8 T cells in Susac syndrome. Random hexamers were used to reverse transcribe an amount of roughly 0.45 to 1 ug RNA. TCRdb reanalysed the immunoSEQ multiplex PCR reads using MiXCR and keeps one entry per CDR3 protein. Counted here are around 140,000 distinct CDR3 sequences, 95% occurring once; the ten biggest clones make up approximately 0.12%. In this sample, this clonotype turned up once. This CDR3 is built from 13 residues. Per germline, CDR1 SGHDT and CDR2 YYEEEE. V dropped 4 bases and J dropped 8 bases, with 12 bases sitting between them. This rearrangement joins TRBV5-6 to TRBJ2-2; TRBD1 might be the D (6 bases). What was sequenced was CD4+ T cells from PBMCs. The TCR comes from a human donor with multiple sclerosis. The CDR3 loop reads CASSRDRSGELFF. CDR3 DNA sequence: TGTGCCAGCAGCCGCGACAGGTCGGGGGAGCTGTTTTTT. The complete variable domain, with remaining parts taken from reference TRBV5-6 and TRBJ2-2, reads DAGVTQSPTHLIKTRGQQVTLRCSPKSGHDTVSWYQQALGQGPQFIFQYYEEEERQRGNFPDRFSGHQFPNYSSELNVNALLLGDSALYLCASSRDRSGELFFGEGSRLTVL.